One T cell receptor beta chain is described in this entry. Its recognized antigen is unknown. Base qualities are not provided; no much larger clone lies one nucleotide away. V lost 0 bases and J lost 4 bases; the stretch between them is 10 bases long. CDR1 and CDR2 were assigned from the germline V gene as SGDLS and YYNGEE. From cysteine to phenylalanine, the CDR3 is 14 amino acids long. The only DNA kept is the CDR3, 42 bases in frame from the first base. Genomic DNA was isolated from the sorted cells so that the TCRbeta CDR3 region could be sequenced. The immunoSEQ Assay was used for sequencing of TCRbeta CDR3 regions. TCRdb obtained this table from immuneACCESS and retained in-frame rearrangements with V and J assigned. These tables miss some clones; where compared with another copy, unresolved V genes account for less than half of the shortfall, and the remainder is unexplained. The sample table contains roughly 23,000 clones; only one count was recorded for 75% to 90% of them. The ten largest clones take up roughly 23% of the sample.

The source of the sample is a study of OX40 agonist ivuxolimab in advanced cancers. Turning to the overall study: Ivuxolimab was an agonistic, fully human IgG2 monoclonal antibody directed against OX40 (CD134), a costimulatory receptor. Of the 50 to 55 dose-escalation patients, hepatocellular carcinoma was present in roughly 19, melanoma in approximately 15, renal cell carcinoma in 9 and head and neck cancer in 9. The paper reports the monotherapy dose-escalation portion (N = 52 patients) of the phase I ivuxolimab trial. Partial responses occurred in three dose-escalation patients, of whom one had hepatocellular carcinoma and two had cutaneous melanoma. In the dose-escalation cohort, approximately 82% of patients were male, and the mean age was roughly 56 years with a range of roughly 23 to 79. Peripheral TCRbeta sequencing was intended to test whether TCR sequence diversity was altered and clonal T-cell expansion was caused by ivuxolimab. Patients were allowed to have had prior anti-PD-1, anti-PD-L1 or anti-CTLA-4 therapy, and around 41% of the dose-escalation patients had previously received checkpoint inhibitors. Intravenous ivuxolimab was administered to patients every 2 weeks at six dose levels: 0.01, 0.1, 0.3, 1.5, 3 and 10 mg/kg.

Overall results and qualifications from the work: At doses of 0.1 to 3.0 mg/kg, clonal expansion of both CD4+ and CD8+ blood T cells was observed from baseline to week 6. The antigen specificity of the peripheral T cells that underwent clonal expansion was not determined. Low levels of normalized T-cell clonal expansion were also shown by some nonresponding patients. In the 0.1-3.0 mg/kg groups, partial responders had among the lowest normalized peripheral clonal expansion, particularly in CD8+ T cells. After ivuxolimab, more expanded clones were found on average in CD8+ T cells than in CD4+ T cells.

Patients with autoimmune disease history or receiving systemic immunosuppression were excluded from the trial. Peripheral blood for TCR sequencing was collected from all dose cohorts at baseline, on cycle 4 day 1, and on cycle 7 day 1. Samples came from an open-label, multicenter, first-in-human phase I dose-escalation trial of ivuxolimab. The trial enrolled adults with locally advanced or metastatic head and neck squamous cell, hepatocellular, melanoma or renal cell carcinoma. CD4+ and CD8+ T cells were sorted separately from peripheral blood before TCR sequencing. The receptor was derived from an adult with an advanced solid tumor such as melanoma, head and neck, liver or kidney cancer. The source was CD4+ or CD8+ T cells sorted from blood, collected in a trial of the OX40 agonist ivuxolimab. The chain couples TRBV9 to TRBJ1-2, with the identity of the D gene unclear. The CDR3: CASSVGSGIYGYTF. The sequence in DNA is TGTGCCAGCAGCGTAGGGTCCGGGATCTATGGCTACACCTTC.